Below are 23 T cell receptor beta chains sequenced from a single sample in a study of T cells in Graves' hyperthyroidism and ophthalmopathy. Amplification of TCR beta CDR3 regions used RNA as the template. The HTBI primer set served for first-round RT-PCR of the TCR CDR3. TCRdb re-called the multiplex PCR reads with MiXCR, one entry per CDR3 protein. There are approximately 400,000 distinct CDR3 sequences in the sample; around 13% occur only once, and 8% to 13% lies in the top ten. What was sequenced was blood. The receptors derive from a woman aged 60-70 years with Graves' hyperthyroidism.

This clonotype was detected ten times or more. The chain links TRBV20-1 to TRBJ1-3, with D hard to call. CDR1 and CDR2 from the germline V gene are DFQATT and SNEGSKA (reference sequence). Trimming took off 0 bases at V and 9 bases at J, with 9 bases between the two ends. The CDR3 sequence is 12 residues long. CDR3 coding DNA: TGCAGTGCTAGAGACAACGAAGGCACCATATATTTT. It yields the protein CSARDNEGTIYF.

This clonotype was observed many times. The rearrangement links TRBV2 to TRBJ2-7; D is ambiguous. Trimming removed 3 bases from V and 0 bases from J, with 6 bases in between. Germline CDR1 reads SNHLY; CDR2 reads FYNNEI. This CDR3 has 13 amino acids. CDR3 protein: CASSDHGSYEQYF. The CDR3 nucleotides read TGTGCCAGCAGTGATCACGGCTCCTACGAGCAGTACTTC.

This clonotype was observed a handful of times. This chain uses TRBV7-3 with TRBJ2-3; D is possibly TRBD1 (7 bases). Between the trimmed V and J ends, which lost 0 bases and 4 bases, there was a span of 20 bases. The CDR3 extends over 18 amino acids. Germline loops: CDR1 SGHTA, CDR2 FQGTGA. The CDR3 sequence: CASSLTGGTGAWSDTQYF. CDR3 nucleotide sequence: TGTGCCAGCAGCTTAACGGGGGGAACAGGGGCCTGGTCAGATACGCAGTATTTT.

The chain is built from TRBV20-1 and TRBJ2-3, with TRBD2 matching 9 bases. This CDR3 has 15 residues. CDR1 and CDR2 from the germline V gene are DFQATT and SNEGSKA (reference sequence). The V segment lost 0 bases and the J segment 4 bases; nucleotides outside the gene matches: 5. CDR3 DNA sequence: TGCAGTGCTAGAGATGCTAGCGGGACCTCAGATACGCAGTATTTT. This sequence encodes CSARDASGTSDTQYF.

This clonotype was detected a few times. The gene calls are TRBV6-1 and TRBJ1-3, with D hard to call. The CDR3 sequence is 12 residues long. Germline V CDR1 and CDR2: MNHNS, SASEGT. Between the trimmed V and J ends, which lost 5 bases and 4 bases, there was a span of 6 bases. CDR3 DNA: TGTGCCAGCAGTCGCGAGGGAAACACCATATATTTT. It encodes CASSREGNTIYF.

Ten or more counts support this clonotype. The rearrangement links TRBV3-1 to TRBJ2-1, with 8 bases that match TRBD2. The CDR3 length is 14 residues. Germline V gene data show CDR1 as LGHDT and CDR2 as YNNKEL (reference sequence). J lost 9 bases, V lost 1 base, and 5 bases had no gene match. In DNA form, the CDR3 reads TGTGCCAGCAGCCAAGGGACTAGCTCAGTTGAGCAGTTCTTC. It codes for CASSQGTSSVEQFF.

The CDR3 DNA is TGTGCCAGCAGCCCCGGGACCTCCCGCCGGGAGACCCAGTACTTC. This sequence encodes CASSPGTSRRETQYF. The chain uses TRBV9 and TRBJ2-5; the D gene could be TRBD1 or TRBD2 (5 bases each). The V end lost 4 bases, the J end lost 5 bases, and 18 bases lay between the germline ends. Germline V lookup: CDR1 SGDLS, CDR2 YYNGEE. The CDR3 loop spans 15 amino acids. The full variable domain, rest sourced from reference TRBV9 and TRBJ2-5, is DSGVTQTPKHLITATGQRVTLRCSPRSGDLSVYWYQQSLDQGLQFLIQYYNGEERAKGNILERFSAQQFPDLHSELNLSSLELGDSALYFCASSPGTSRRETQYFGPGTRLLVL.

This clonotype was counted many times. The chain combines TRBV6-1 with TRBJ1-2; no definite D call. Between the trimmed V and J ends, which lost 5 bases and 2 bases, there was a span of 12 bases. The CDR3 is 14 residues long. CDR1 and CDR2 from the germline V gene are MNHNS and SASEGT. CDR3 region: CASSFSAENYGYTF. The CDR3 coding sequence is TGTGCCAGCAGTTTTTCGGCAGAGAACTATGGCTACACCTTC.

This clonotype was recorded many times. This chain links TRBV10-3 with TRBJ2-7; TRBD1 or TRBD2 may be the D gene (5 bases each). Germline V CDR1 and CDR2: ENHRY, SYGVKD. CDR3 length: 12 amino acids. V was trimmed by 3 bases and J by 6 bases, leaving 9 bases between them. CDR3 in DNA: TGTGCCATCAGTGAAGGGACCTTCGAGCAGTACTTC. Residues: CAISEGTFEQYF.

About this clonotype: A much bigger clone sits one base away, suggesting this may be a read error. The chain uses TRBV28 and TRBJ1-4, with D unclear. Germline assignment: CDR1 MDHEN and CDR2 SYDVKM. This CDR3 spans 17 amino acids. Trimming stripped 3 bases from V and 0 bases from J, with 14 bases between. The CDR3 nucleotides read TGTGCCAGCAGTTTCGGCAGGTGTCCCCCAACTAATGAAAAACTGTTTTTT. As protein: CASSFGRCPPTNEKLFF.

This clonotype turned up a few times. The CDR3 DNA sequence: TGTGCCATCAGAGAGACAGGGGGCTCTGAGCAGTTCTTC. This gives the protein CAIRETGGSEQFF. The V gene is TRBV10-3, the J gene TRBJ2-1; 10 nucleotides agree with TRBD1. Trimming removed 6 bases from V and 9 bases from J; junction bases left unmatched: 5. The CDR3 runs to 13 residues. CDR1 and CDR2 (germline): ENHRY, SYGVKD.

This clonotype was recorded many times. The genes are TRBV11-1 and TRBJ2-1; TRBD2 might be the D (5 bases). Trimming cost V 1 base and J 4 bases, with 11 bases left between them. The germline CDR1 and CDR2 sequences are SGHAT and FQDESV (reference sequence). The CDR3 loop spans 15 amino acids. The CDR3 loop reads CASSLGGEGYNEQFF. The CDR3, as DNA: TGTGCCAGCAGCTTAGGGGGTGAGGGTTACAATGAGCAGTTCTTC.

This clonotype was detected only a few times. The J gene is TRBJ2-7, the V gene TRBV7-4; D remains ambiguous. Germline V CDR1 and CDR2: SGHVT, SQSDAQ. The CDR3 length is 15 residues. V was shortened by 5 bases and J by 6 bases, with 20 bases between the two germline ends. CDR3 sequence reads: CASSLKTAWAAEQYF. The CDR3 region has the DNA TGTGCCAGCAGCCTAAAAACAGCTTGGGCGGCCGAGCAGTACTTC.

This clonotype was detected ten times or more. The chain uses TRBV30 and TRBJ1-5, with D unresolved. The CDR3 sequence is 14 residues long. V was trimmed by 5 bases and J by 4 bases, leaving 15 bases between them. Germline V gene data show CDR1 as GTSNPN and CDR2 as SVGIG (reference sequence). The DNA for the CDR3 is TGTGCCTGGGGGTATTGGGCGGAGAATCAGCCCCAGCATTTT. Protein: CAWGYWAENQPQHF.

This clonotype was found many times. CDR3 sequence reads: CASSLKGAWANVLTF. The DNA for the CDR3 is TGTGCCAGCAGTTTAAAGGGGGCCTGGGCCAACGTCCTGACTTTC. This sequence joins TRBV28 and TRBJ2-6; 7 bases map to TRBD1. The CDR3 extends over 15 amino acids. The trim removed 2 bases at V and 5 bases at J, leaving 3 bases unmatched. Germline CDR1 and CDR2: MDHEN and SYDVKM. Full variable domain (outside the CDR3, taken from reference TRBV28 and TRBJ2-6): DVKVTQSSRYLVKRTGEKVFLECVQDMDHENMFWYRQDPGLGLRLIYFSYDVKMKEKGDIPEGYSVSREKKERFSLILESASTNQTSMYLCASSLKGAWANVLTFGAGSRLTVL.

The chain employs TRBV5-1 and TRBJ1-1, with 7 bases that match TRBD1. This CDR3 has 17 residues. CDR1 and CDR2 (germline): SGHRS, YFSETQ. Unmatched junction bases numbered 14, after V lost 4 bases and J lost 2 bases. CDR3 in amino acids: CASSSTGVRILNTEAFF. For the CDR3, the DNA is TGCGCCAGCAGCAGCACAGGGGTCCGTATTCTAAACACTGAAGCTTTCTTT.

This clonotype was seen just once. The chain has TRBV19 and TRBJ2-3; possible D gene TRBD1, 5 bases. The germline V gene encodes CDR1 LNHDA and CDR2 SQIVND (reference sequence). V was cut by 5 bases and J by 5 bases, with 11 bases left in between. The CDR3 has 13 amino acids. CDR3 nucleotide sequence: TGTGCCAGTAGTGGCAGGGTTCAAGATACGCAGTATTTT. It encodes CASSGRVQDTQYF.

This clonotype came up many times. This rearrangement joins TRBV11-3 to TRBJ1-2; no definite D call. The germline gives CDR1 SGHNT, CDR2 YENEEA. This CDR3 is built from 15 residues. V lost 0 bases, J lost 0 bases, and 8 bases lay in between. In DNA form, the CDR3 reads TGTGCCAGCAGCTTAGACTACGTAACTAACTATGGCTACACCTTC. This translates into CASSLDYVTNYGYTF.

This clonotype was picked up many times. The chain joins TRBV3-1 to TRBJ1-3, with D unclear. Trimming pared 2 bases from V and 7 bases from J, leaving 12 bases between. CDR3 length equals 14 residues. Germline V lookup: CDR1 LGHDT, CDR2 YNNKEL (reference sequence). CDR3 protein: CASSQRRVGNTIYF. CDR3 DNA: TGTGCCAGCAGCCAACGACGAGTTGGTAACACCATATATTTT.

This clonotype has more than one count but fewer than ten. This chain joins TRBV6-1 and TRBJ1-2; D may be TRBD1 (6 bases). Trimming took off 2 bases at V and 6 bases at J, with 13 bases between the two ends. CDR3 length: 14 amino acids. Germline-derived CDR1 and CDR2 are MNHNS and SASEGT. CDR3 loop: CASSESRGADGYTF. The CDR3 region has the DNA TGTGCCAGCAGTGAATCCAGGGGAGCAGATGGCTACACCTTC.

This clonotype was recorded many times. The rearrangement uses TRBV11-3 and TRBJ2-1; the match to TRBD1 covers 7 bases. This CDR3 is built from 19 residues. CDR1 and CDR2 from the germline V gene are SGHNT and YENEEA. Germline trimming cut 7 bases from V and 0 bases from J; bases unmatched to any gene: 18. CDR3 sequence: CASTTRQGTSAYSYNEQFF. CDR3 nucleotides: TGTGCCAGCACCACCCGACAGGGAACCAGCGCATACTCCTACAATGAGCAGTTCTTC.

This clonotype was detected many times. V gene TRBV7-8 combines with J gene TRBJ1-5; D remains ambiguous. Germline V gene sequence: CDR1 SGHVS, CDR2 FQNEAQ. This CDR3 region has 13 residues. V lost 6 bases and J lost 2, with 8 bases in between. CDR3 bases: TGTGCCAGCAGTCCACACGGCAATCAGCCCCAGCATTTT. It codes for CASSPHGNQPQHF.

This clonotype was observed many times. The rearrangement joins TRBV20-1 to TRBJ2-7, with 7 bases lining up with TRBD2. In germline, CDR1 is DFQATT, CDR2 SNEGSKA (reference sequence). This CDR3 has 14 amino acids. The ends lost 3 bases at V and 0 bases at J; junction bases unmatched: 5. CDR3 in amino acids: CSASFGGSSYEQYF. CDR3 DNA: TGCAGTGCTAGTTTCGGCGGGAGCTCCTACGAGCAGTACTTC.